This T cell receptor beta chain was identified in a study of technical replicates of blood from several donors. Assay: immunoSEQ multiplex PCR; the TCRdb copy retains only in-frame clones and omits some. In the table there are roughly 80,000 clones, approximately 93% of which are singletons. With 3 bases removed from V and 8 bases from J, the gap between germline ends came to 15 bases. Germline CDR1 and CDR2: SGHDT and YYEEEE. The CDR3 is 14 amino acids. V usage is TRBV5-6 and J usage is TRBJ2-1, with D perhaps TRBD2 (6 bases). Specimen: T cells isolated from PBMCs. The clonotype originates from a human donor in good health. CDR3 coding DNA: TGTGCCAGCAGCTCGAGACCGGGACTTTATGAGCAGTTCTTC. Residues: CASSSRPGLYEQFF.